Each of the 25 T cell receptor beta chains below was sequenced from the same sample in a study of CD8+ T cells in alopecia areata. cDNA serving as the sequencing template came from extracted, reverse transcribed RNA. TCRdb's copy holds only in-frame clones and misses some; the assay was immunoSEQ multiplex PCR. The table has hundreds of thousands of clones, 67% seen once; the top ten hold approximately 1.2%. Sequencing was performed on CD4+ T cells sorted from blood, taken at week 0. The receptors derive from a human donor with alopecia areata.

About this clone itself: Compared with germline, one end of the junction differs, possibly owing to a read error. This sequence joins TRBV7-2 and TRBJ2-3; 8 nucleotides match TRBD2. The CDR3 has 13 amino acids. Germline CDR1 reads SGHTA; CDR2 reads FQGNSA. CDR3: CASSLRRGTRGFF. Here the CDR3 DNA reads TGTGCCAGCAGCTTACGTCGCGGGACTAGAGGGTTTTTT.

The chain couples TRBV6-5 to TRBJ1-2, with TRBD1 identical over 8 bases. The V gene end was trimmed by 4 bases and the J gene end by 4 bases; junction bases not matched to a gene: 8. The CDR3 consists of 15 residues. The germline CDR1 and CDR2 sequences are MNHEY and SVGAGI. The CDR3 sequence is CASSSKQGVGYGYTF. CDR3 nucleotides: TGTGCCAGCAGTTCGAAACAGGGGGTCGGCTATGGCTACACCTTC.

The chain combines TRBV11-2 with TRBJ2-1; tentative D call: TRBD2 (6 bases). The CDR3 extends over 14 amino acids. The germline CDR1 and CDR2 sequences are SGHAT and FQNNGV. Between the trimmed V and J ends, which lost 3 bases and 5 bases, there was a span of 11 bases. The CDR3 coding sequence is TGTGCCAGCAGCTTTGGACTATTCAACAATGAGCAGTTCTTC. Translated: CASSFGLFNNEQFF.

The rearrangement links TRBV7-3 to TRBJ2-3; D gene unclear. The CDR3 contains 14 residues. Germline assignment: CDR1 SGHTA and CDR2 FQGTGA. Trimming left V 5 bases short and J 4 bases short, with 13 bases between. The CDR3 here is CASSRSNVPDTQYF. The CDR3 region has the DNA TGTGCCAGCAGCCGTAGCAACGTCCCAGATACGCAGTATTTT.

The sample holds one count of this clone. The chain joins TRBV11-2 to TRBJ1-6; 9 bases match TRBD1. CDR1 SGHAT and CDR2 FQNNGV come from the germline V gene. The CDR3 consists of 14 residues. The ends lost 5 bases at V and 7 bases at J; junction bases unmatched: 3. The CDR3 sequence is CASSEQGANSPLHF. For the CDR3, the DNA is TGTGCCAGCAGCGAACAGGGGGCCAATTCACCCCTCCACTTT.

The CDR3 spells CASSLRQGFNYEQYF. The CDR3 bases are TGCGCCAGCAGCCTCCGACAGGGGTTCAACTACGAGCAGTACTTC. The rearrangement joins TRBV4-1 to TRBJ2-7; 8 bases line up with TRBD1. The germline CDR1 and CDR2 sequences are MGHRA and YSYEKL. This CDR3 has 15 residues. Germline trimming cut 4 bases from V and 3 bases from J; bases unmatched to any gene: 8.

V gene TRBV7-9 combines with J gene TRBJ2-5; D unresolved. Germline assignment: CDR1 SEHNR and CDR2 FQNEAQ (reference sequence). This CDR3 is built from 13 residues. V lost 4 bases to trimming and J lost 3 bases, with 9 bases between them. For the CDR3, the DNA is TGTGCCAGCAGCTCGGGCAGCGAAGAGACCCAGTACTTC. Translating it yields CASSSGSEETQYF.

The chain carries TRBV10-3 and TRBJ1-5, with a tentative D call TRBD1 (6 bases). Germline values: CDR1 ENHRY, CDR2 SYGVKD. The CDR3 contains 13 residues. The V end was cut by 11 bases, the J end by 7 bases, with 18 bases between. CDR3 in DNA: TGTGCCTCGCAGGGGCAAAGAGGACAGCCCCAGCATTTT. Translation: CASQGQRGQPQHF.

Worth noting for this clone: This sample also contains other DNA sequences that code for the same CDR3. The CDR3 DNA sequence: TGTGCCTGGAGCCCCCGGGGTCGGGAGACCCAGTACTTC. As protein: CAWSPRGRETQYF. The rearrangement uses TRBV30 and TRBJ2-5; tentative D call: TRBD2 (5 bases). V lost 3 bases and J 5 bases, leaving 13 bases between the germline ends. The germline V gene has CDR1 GTSNPN and CDR2 SVGIG (reference sequence). This CDR3 region has 13 residues. Drawing the rest from reference TRBV30 and TRBJ2-5, the complete variable domain is SQTIHQWPATLVQPVGSPLSLECTVEGTSNPNLYWYRQAAGRGLQLLFYSVGIGQISSEVPQNLSASRPQDRQFILSSKKLLLSDSGFYLCAWSPRGRETQYFGPGTRLLVL.

The rearrangement uses TRBV7-2 and TRBJ1-1; D possibly corresponds to TRBD1 (6 bases). The V and J ends lost 3 bases and 1 base respectively, with 15 bases between them. The CDR3 is 16 residues long. Germline CDR1 and CDR2: SGHTA and FQGNSA. The CDR3 coding sequence is TGTGCCAGCAGCTTTGCCCCCGGGACACGGAACACTGAAGCTTTCTTT. Translation gives CASSFAPGTRNTEAFF.

This chain links TRBV5-1 with TRBJ2-2; D perhaps matches TRBD2 (5 bases). Germline CDR1 SGHRS, CDR2 YFSETQ. The CDR3 sequence is 14 residues long. Trimming stripped 3 bases from V and 1 base from J, with 7 bases between. The CDR3 sequence: CASSSGMNTGELFF. As DNA, the CDR3 is TGCGCCAGCAGCTCCGGGATGAACACCGGGGAGCTGTTTTTT.

This clone was counted only a few times. The V gene is TRBV5-1, the J gene TRBJ2-7, with TRBD1 matching 9 bases. Germline-derived CDR1 and CDR2 are SGHRS and YFSETQ. The CDR3 spans 14 residues. The junction had 7 bases not matched to a gene; V was cut back by 5 bases and J by 4 bases. The DNA for the CDR3 is TGCGCCAGCAGAGAATACAGGGGGCAGTACGAGCAGTACTTC. Translated, it gives CASREYRGQYEQYF.

The V and J genes are TRBV29-1 and TRBJ2-1, with D unclear. The V gene lost 5 bases and the J gene lost 3 bases, with 8 bases spanning the gap. The CDR3 contains 12 residues. Germline loops: CDR1 SQVTM, CDR2 ANQGSEA. As DNA, the CDR3 is TGCAGCGTTTATACCCACTACAATGAGCAGTTCTTC. Its protein product is CSVYTHYNEQFF.

CDR3 sequence: CASSVLGFTGELFF. The CDR3 DNA sequence: TGTGCCAGCAGTGTACTTGGGTTCACCGGGGAGCTGTTTTTT. The chain employs TRBV6-1 and TRBJ2-2, with no clear D. There are 14 residues in the CDR3. From germline, CDR1 is MNHNS and CDR2 SASEGT. The V gene lost 4 bases and the J gene lost 4 bases, with 10 bases spanning the gap.

This clone was seen just once. The chain uses TRBV29-1 and TRBJ1-1; possibly TRBD1 for D (6 bases). Trimming pared 8 bases from V and 3 bases from J, leaving 16 bases between. Germline CDR1 is SQVTM and CDR2 is ANQGSEA. There are 13 residues in the CDR3. This CDR3 is CSSYRVLDTEAFF. DNA of the CDR3: TGCAGCTCCTACAGGGTTCTCGACACTGAAGCTTTCTTT.

J is TRBJ2-5 and V is TRBV11-2; the match to TRBD2 covers 9 bases. Losses at the gene ends were 7 bases for V and 4 bases for J; bases not matched to a gene: 4. CDR3 length equals 13 residues. The germline V gene has CDR1 SGHAT and CDR2 FQNNGV. The CDR3 loop is CASKSSGGETQYF. The CDR3 bases are TGTGCCAGCAAAAGTAGCGGGGGAGAGACCCAGTACTTC.

This clone was found a few times. This chain joins TRBV6-5 and TRBJ2-7, with D unclear. Per the germline V gene, CDR1 is MNHEY and CDR2 is SVGAGI. The V end lost 4 bases, the J end lost 5 bases, and 9 bases lay between the germline ends. CDR3 size: 12 residues. CDR3 bases: TGTGCCAGCAGTTCGGCTATCAACGAGCAGTACTTC. Amino acid sequence: CASSSAINEQYF.

In this sample, this clone turned up a few times. The chain couples TRBV27 to TRBJ1-6; D unresolved. Germline CDR1 and CDR2: MNHEY and SMNVEV (reference sequence). The CDR3 covers 15 residues. V lost 3 bases and J 5 bases, leaving 11 bases between the germline ends. The DNA for the CDR3 is TGTGCCAGCAGTTTCAGGAAAGGGAATAATTCACCCCTCCACTTT. Translated, it gives CASSFRKGNNSPLHF.

This clone was detected only a few times. Distinct nucleotide sequences in the sample also encode this CDR3. This chain connects TRBV29-1 to TRBJ2-5; D uncertain. Per the germline V gene, CDR1 is SQVTM and CDR2 is ANQGSEA. V lost 1 base to trimming and J lost 5 bases, with 8 bases between them. The CDR3 sequence is 12 residues long. CDR3 region: CSVEGVGETQYF. In DNA, the CDR3 is TGCAGCGTTGAAGGGGTTGGGGAGACCCAGTACTTC.

This clone showed up just once. Mismatch with germline at one junction end may stem from a read error. The chain couples TRBV7-9 to TRBJ2-3; TRBD2 aligns across 8 bases. Germline values: CDR1 SEHNR, CDR2 FQNEAQ (reference sequence). The CDR3 length is 8 residues. The CDR3 is CATELAVF. The CDR3 nucleotides are TGTGCCACCGAACTAGCGGTATTT.

This sequence joins TRBV6-6 and TRBJ2-1; TRBD2 might be the D (5 bases). The CDR3 runs 15 residues. CDR1 MNHNY and CDR2 SVGAGI come from the germline V gene (reference sequence). With 5 bases removed from V and 8 bases from J, the gap between germline ends came to 19 bases. CDR3 sequence: CASSPRAIPADEQFF. CDR3 nucleotides: TGTGCCAGCAGTCCGCGCGCGATTCCAGCGGATGAGCAGTTCTTC.

The J gene is TRBJ1-6, the V gene TRBV25-1, with unresolved D. Germline V gives CDR1 MGHDK, CDR2 SYGVNS. Trimming removed 8 bases from V and 14 bases from J, with 13 bases in between. The CDR3 length is 11 residues. The CDR3 DNA reads TGTGCCAGCGGCCGGCGAGACGCCCTCCACTTT. Translating it yields CASGRRDALHF.

For this clone: Other nucleotide sequences from this sample produce the same CDR3. The rearrangement uses TRBV29-1 and TRBJ1-2; D is perhaps TRBD1 (5 bases). The CDR3 is made up of 13 amino acids. V lost 3 bases to trimming and J lost 2 bases, with 10 bases between them. Per germline, CDR1 SQVTM and CDR2 ANQGSEA. The chain's CDR3 is CSVEGRANYGYTF. DNA for the CDR3: TGCAGCGTTGAGGGCAGGGCGAACTATGGCTACACCTTC.

The chain combines TRBV5-1 with TRBJ2-5, with TRBD2 matching 10 bases. This CDR3 comprises 15 residues. Germline loops: CDR1 SGHRS, CDR2 YFSETQ. Unmatched junction bases numbered 5, after V lost 4 bases and J lost 2 bases. The CDR3 loop reads CASSHGLAAQETQYF. CDR3 nucleotide sequence: TGCGCCAGCAGCCACGGACTAGCGGCTCAAGAGACCCAGTACTTC.

This clone was observed a single time. This chain joins TRBV30 and TRBJ2-1; D not certain. Germline-derived CDR1 and CDR2 are GTSNPN and SVGIG (reference sequence). The CDR3 extends over 14 amino acids. V was clipped by 3 bases and J by 6 bases, with 15 bases between them. The CDR3 DNA sequence: TGTGCCTGGAGGAACCTCGTGTTGGGCAATGAGCAGTTCTTC. It encodes CAWRNLVLGNEQFF.